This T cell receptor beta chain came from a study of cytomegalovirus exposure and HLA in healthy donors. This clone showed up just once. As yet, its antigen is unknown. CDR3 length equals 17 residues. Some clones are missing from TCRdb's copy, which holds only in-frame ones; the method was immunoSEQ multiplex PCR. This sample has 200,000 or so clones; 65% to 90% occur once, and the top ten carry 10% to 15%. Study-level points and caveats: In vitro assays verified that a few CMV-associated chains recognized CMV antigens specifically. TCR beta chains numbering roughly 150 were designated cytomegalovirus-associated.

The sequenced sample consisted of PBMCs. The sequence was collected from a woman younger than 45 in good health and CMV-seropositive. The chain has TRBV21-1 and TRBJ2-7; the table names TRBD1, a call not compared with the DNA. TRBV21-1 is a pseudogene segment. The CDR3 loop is CASSKAWDRDPIYEQYF. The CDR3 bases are TGTGCCAGCAGCAAAGCATGGGACAGGGACCCTATCTACGAGCAGTACTTC.